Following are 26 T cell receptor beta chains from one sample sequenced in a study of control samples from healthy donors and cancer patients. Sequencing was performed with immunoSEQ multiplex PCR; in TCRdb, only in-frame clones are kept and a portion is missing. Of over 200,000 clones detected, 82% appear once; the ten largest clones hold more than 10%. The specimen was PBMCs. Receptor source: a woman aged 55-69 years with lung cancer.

This CDR3 is CASNPGTAYNEQFF. In DNA form, the CDR3 reads TGTGCCAGTAACCCCGGGACAGCCTACAATGAGCAGTTCTTC. This rearrangement joins TRBV19 to TRBJ2-1, with TRBD1 matching 7 bases. The CDR3 spans 14 residues. Germline V gene data show CDR1 as LNHDA and CDR2 as SQIVND (reference sequence). V dropped 7 bases and J dropped 2; count of bases not matched to a gene: 5. The full variable domain, its missing parts supplied by reference TRBV19 and TRBJ2-1, is DGGITQSPKYLFRKEGQNVTLSCEQNLNHDAMYWYRQDPGQGLRLIYYSQIVNDFQKGDIAEGYSVSREKKESFPLTVTSAQKNPTAFYLCASNPGTAYNEQFFGPGTRLTVL.

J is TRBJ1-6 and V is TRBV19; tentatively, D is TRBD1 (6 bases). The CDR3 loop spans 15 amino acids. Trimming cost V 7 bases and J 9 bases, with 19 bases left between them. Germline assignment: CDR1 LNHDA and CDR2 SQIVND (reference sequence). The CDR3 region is CASTPEGRGGSPLHF. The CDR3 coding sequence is TGTGCCAGTACCCCTGAGGGCAGGGGAGGTTCACCCCTCCACTTT.

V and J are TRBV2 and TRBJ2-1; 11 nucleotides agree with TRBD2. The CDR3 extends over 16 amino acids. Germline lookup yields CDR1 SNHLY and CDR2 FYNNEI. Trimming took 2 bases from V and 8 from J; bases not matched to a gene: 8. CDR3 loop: CASSESGLAAGDEQFF. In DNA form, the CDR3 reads TGTGCCAGCAGTGAATCGGGACTAGCGGCTGGTGATGAGCAGTTCTTC.

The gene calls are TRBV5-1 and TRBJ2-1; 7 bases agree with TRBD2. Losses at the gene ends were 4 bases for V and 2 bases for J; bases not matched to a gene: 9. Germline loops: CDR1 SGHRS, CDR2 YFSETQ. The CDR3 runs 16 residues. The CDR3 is CASSVGLGGTYNEQFF. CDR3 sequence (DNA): TGCGCCAGCAGCGTAGGACTGGGGGGGACCTACAATGAGCAGTTCTTC.

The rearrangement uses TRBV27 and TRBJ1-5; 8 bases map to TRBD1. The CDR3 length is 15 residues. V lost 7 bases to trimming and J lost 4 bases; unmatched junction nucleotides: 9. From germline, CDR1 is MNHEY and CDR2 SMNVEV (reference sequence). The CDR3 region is CASIPQGGINQPQHF. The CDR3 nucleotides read TGTGCCAGCATACCACAGGGGGGAATTAATCAGCCCCAGCATTTT.

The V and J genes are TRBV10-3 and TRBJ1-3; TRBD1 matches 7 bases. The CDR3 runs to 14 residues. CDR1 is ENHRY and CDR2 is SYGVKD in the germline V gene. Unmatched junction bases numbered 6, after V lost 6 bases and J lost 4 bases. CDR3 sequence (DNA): TGTGCCATCAGCGAACAGGGGACCGGAAACACCATATATTTT. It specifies CAISEQGTGNTIYF.

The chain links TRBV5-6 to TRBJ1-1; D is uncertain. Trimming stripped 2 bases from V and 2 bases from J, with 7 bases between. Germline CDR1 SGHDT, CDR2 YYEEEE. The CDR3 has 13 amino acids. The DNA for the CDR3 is TGTGCCAGCAGCTTTACAGTTAACACTGAAGCTTTCTTT. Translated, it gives CASSFTVNTEAFF.

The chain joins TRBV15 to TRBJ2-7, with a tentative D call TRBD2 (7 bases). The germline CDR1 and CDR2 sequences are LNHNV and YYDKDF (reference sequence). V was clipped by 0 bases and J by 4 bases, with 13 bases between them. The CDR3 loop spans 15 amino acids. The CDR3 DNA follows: TGTGCCACCAGCAGAGAGCGGGGAGGGGGGTACGAGCAGTACTTC. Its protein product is CATSRERGGGYEQYF.

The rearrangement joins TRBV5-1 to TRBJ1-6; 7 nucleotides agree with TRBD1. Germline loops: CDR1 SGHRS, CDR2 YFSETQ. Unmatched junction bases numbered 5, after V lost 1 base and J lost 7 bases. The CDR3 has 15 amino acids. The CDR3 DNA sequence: TGCGCCAGCAGCTTGAATGGCAGGGGGAATTCACCCCTCCACTTT. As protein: CASSLNGRGNSPLHF.

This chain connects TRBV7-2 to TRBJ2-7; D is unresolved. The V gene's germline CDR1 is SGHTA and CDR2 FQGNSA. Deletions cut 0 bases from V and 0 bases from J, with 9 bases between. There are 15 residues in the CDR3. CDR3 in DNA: TGTGCCAGCAGCTTAGCGAGCCAGAGCTCCTACGAGCAGTACTTC. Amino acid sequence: CASSLASQSSYEQYF.

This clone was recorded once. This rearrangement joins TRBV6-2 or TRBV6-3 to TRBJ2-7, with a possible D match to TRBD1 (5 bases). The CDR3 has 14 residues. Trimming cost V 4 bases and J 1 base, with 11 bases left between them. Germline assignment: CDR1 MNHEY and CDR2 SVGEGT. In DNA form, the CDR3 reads TGTGCCAGCAGTTCGACAGTGGGGTCCTACGAGCAGTACTTC. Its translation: CASSSTVGSYEQYF.

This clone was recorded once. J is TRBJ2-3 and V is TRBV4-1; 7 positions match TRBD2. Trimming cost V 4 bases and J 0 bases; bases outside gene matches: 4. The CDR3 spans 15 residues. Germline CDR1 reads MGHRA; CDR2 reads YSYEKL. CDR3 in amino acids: CASSPGLVSTDTQYF. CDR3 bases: TGCGCCAGCAGCCCTGGACTAGTTAGCACAGATACGCAGTATTTT.

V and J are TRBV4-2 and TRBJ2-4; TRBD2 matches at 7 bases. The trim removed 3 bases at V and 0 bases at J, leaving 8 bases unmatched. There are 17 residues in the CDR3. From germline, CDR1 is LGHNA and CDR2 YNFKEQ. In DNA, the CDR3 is TGTGCCAGCAGCCACAGAAGCGGGGACCTAGCCAAAAACATTCAGTACTTC. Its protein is CASSHRSGDLAKNIQYF.

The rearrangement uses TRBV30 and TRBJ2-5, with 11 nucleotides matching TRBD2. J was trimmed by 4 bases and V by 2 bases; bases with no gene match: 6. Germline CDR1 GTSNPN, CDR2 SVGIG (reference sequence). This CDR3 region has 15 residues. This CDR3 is CAWSIPGTSGETQYF. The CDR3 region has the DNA TGTGCCTGGAGTATACCCGGGACTAGCGGAGAGACCCAGTACTTC. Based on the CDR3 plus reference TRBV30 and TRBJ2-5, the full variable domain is SQTIHQWPATLVQPVGSPLSLECTVEGTSNPNLYWYRQAAGRGLQLLFYSVGIGQISSEVPQNLSASRPQDRQFILSSKKLLLSDSGFYLCAWSIPGTSGETQYFGPGTRLLVL.

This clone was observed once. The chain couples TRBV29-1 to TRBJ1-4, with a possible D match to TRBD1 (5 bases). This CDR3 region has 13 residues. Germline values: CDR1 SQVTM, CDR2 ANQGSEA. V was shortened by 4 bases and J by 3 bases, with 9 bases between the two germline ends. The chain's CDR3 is CSVGTLPNEKLFF. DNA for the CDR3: TGCAGCGTTGGGACACTACCTAATGAAAAACTGTTTTTT.

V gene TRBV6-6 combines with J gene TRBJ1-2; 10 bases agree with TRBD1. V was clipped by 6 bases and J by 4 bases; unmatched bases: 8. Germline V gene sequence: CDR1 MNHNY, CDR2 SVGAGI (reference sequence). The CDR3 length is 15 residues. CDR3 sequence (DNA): TGTGCCAGCAGAGGGGACAGGGGTTTGGTCTATGGCTACACCTTC. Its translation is CASRGDRGLVYGYTF.

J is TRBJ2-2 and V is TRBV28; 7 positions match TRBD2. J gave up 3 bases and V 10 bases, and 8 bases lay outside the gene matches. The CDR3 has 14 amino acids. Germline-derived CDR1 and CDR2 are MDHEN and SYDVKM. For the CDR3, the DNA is TGTGCCACCTTGGGAGGGGCCCACACCGGGGAGCTGTTTTTT. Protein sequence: CATLGGAHTGELFF.

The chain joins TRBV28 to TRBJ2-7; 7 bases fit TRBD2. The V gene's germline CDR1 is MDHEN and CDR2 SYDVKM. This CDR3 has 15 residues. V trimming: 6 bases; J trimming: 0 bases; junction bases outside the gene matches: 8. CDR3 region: CASSSFRDYSYEQYF. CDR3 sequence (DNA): TGTGCCAGCAGCTCCTTCCGGGACTACTCCTACGAGCAGTACTTC. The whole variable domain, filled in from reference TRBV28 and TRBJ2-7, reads DVKVTQSSRYLVKRTGEKVFLECVQDMDHENMFWYRQDPGLGLRLIYFSYDVKMKEKGDIPEGYSVSREKKERFSLILESASTNQTSMYLCASSSFRDYSYEQYFGPGTRLTVT.

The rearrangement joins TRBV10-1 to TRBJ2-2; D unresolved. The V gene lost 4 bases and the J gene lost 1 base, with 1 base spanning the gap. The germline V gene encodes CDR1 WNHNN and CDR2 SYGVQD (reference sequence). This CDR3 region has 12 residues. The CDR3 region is CASSGNTGELFF. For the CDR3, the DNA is TGCGCCAGCAGTGGGAACACCGGGGAGCTGTTTTTT.

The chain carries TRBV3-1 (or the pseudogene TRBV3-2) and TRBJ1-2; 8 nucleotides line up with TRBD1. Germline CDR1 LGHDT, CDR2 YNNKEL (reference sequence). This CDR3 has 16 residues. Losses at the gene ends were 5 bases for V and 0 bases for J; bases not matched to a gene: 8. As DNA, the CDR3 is TGTGCCAGCAGCTTCACACAGGGGGTAGCTAACTATGGCTACACCTTC. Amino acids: CASSFTQGVANYGYTF.

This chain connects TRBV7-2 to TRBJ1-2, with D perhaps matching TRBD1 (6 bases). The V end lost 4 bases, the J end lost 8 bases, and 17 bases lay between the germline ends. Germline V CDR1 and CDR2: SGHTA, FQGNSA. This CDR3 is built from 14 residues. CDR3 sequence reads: CASSSVQGWGGYTF. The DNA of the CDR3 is TGTGCCAGCAGCTCAGTACAGGGTTGGGGAGGCTACACCTTC.

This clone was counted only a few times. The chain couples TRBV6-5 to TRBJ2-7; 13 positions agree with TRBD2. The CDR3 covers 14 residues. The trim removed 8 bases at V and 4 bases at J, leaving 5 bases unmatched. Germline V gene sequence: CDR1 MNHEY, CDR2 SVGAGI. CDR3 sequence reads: CASWTSGGIYEQYF. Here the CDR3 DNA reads TGTGCCAGCTGGACTAGCGGGGGAATTTACGAGCAGTACTTC.

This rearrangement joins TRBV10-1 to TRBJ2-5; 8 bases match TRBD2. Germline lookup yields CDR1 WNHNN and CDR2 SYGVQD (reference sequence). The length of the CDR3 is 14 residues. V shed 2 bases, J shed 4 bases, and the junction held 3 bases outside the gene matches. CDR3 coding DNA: TGCGCCAGCAGTGAGGGCGGGAGGCCAGAGACCCAGTACTTC. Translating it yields CASSEGGRPETQYF.

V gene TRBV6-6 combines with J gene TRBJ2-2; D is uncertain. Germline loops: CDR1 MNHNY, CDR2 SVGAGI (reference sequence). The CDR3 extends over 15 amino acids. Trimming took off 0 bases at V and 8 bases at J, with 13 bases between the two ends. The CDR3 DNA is TGTGCCAGCAGTTACTCTTCGTCGGGCAGAGGGGAGCTGTTTTTT. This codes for CASSYSSSGRGELFF.

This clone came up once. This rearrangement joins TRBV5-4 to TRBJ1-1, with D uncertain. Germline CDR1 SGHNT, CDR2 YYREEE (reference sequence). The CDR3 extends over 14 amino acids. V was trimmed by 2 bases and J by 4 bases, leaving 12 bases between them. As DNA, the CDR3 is TGTGCCAGCAGCTTTTACCAAACGGTCACTGAAGCTTTCTTT. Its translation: CASSFYQTVTEAFF.

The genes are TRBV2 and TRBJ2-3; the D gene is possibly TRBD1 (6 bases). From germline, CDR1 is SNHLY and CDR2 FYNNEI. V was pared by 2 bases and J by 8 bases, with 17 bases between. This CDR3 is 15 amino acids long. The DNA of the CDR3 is TGTGCCAGCAGTGAAACCCCGATACAGGGTAGTACGCAGTATTTT. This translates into CASSETPIQGSTQYF. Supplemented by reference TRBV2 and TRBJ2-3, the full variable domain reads EPEVTQTPSHQVTQMGQEVILRCVPISNHLYFYWYRQILGQKVEFLVSFYNNEISEKSEIFDDQFSVERPDGSNFTLKIRSTKLEDSAMYFCASSETPIQGSTQYFGPGTRLTVL.